A single sample gave rise to the 22 T cell receptor beta chains below, sequenced in a study of cytomegalovirus exposure and HLA in healthy donors. Measured with immunoSEQ multiplex PCR; TCRdb has only the in-frame clones, and not every one. The sample carries some 45,000 clones, about 90% recorded once. The sequenced material came from PBMCs. Receptors were obtained from a man between 18 and 29 years old in good health and CMV-seronegative.

CDR3 sequence reads: CASSTRAAGATGELFF. DNA of the CDR3: TGTGCCAGCAGCACTAGGGCGGCGGGAGCTACCGGGGAGCTGTTTTTT. This sequence joins TRBV7-3 and TRBJ2-2; 7 bases align to TRBD2. The ends lost 5 bases at V and 5 bases at J; junction bases unmatched: 11. Germline CDR1 is SGHTA and CDR2 is FQGTGA. The CDR3 totals 16 residues.

The genes are TRBV5-1 and TRBJ2-3, with a weak D call TRBD1 (5 bases). The germline V and J ends were trimmed by 0 bases and 2 bases, with 7 bases remaining between them. The CDR3 loop spans 14 amino acids. Germline V gene sequence: CDR1 SGHRS, CDR2 YFSETQ. The CDR3 DNA reads as TGCGCCAGCAGCTTGGTTGGGGCCACAGATACGCAGTATTTT. Its translation: CASSLVGATDTQYF.

The rearrangement uses TRBV7-9 and TRBJ1-2; 11 bases match TRBD1. V was clipped by 5 bases and J by 3 bases; unmatched bases: 2. The germline V gene encodes CDR1 SEHNR and CDR2 FQNEAQ (reference sequence). This CDR3 has 14 residues. The CDR3 region is CASSPGQGDYGYTF. In nucleotides, the CDR3 is TGTGCCAGCAGCCCGGGACAGGGGGACTATGGCTACACCTTC.

The chain links TRBV7-2 to TRBJ2-3; 10 bases match TRBD2. Germline lookup yields CDR1 SGHTA and CDR2 FQGNSA. The length of the CDR3 is 18 residues. V was clipped by 1 base and J by 2 bases; unmatched bases: 9. In DNA form, the CDR3 reads TGTGCCAGCAGCTTAGGGGTTGGGCTAGCGGGGGCCACAGATACGCAGTATTTT. It yields the protein CASSLGVGLAGATDTQYF. Looking up the rest from reference TRBV7-2 and TRBJ2-3 gives the full variable domain: GAGVSQSPSNKVTEKGKDVELRCDPISGHTALYWYRQSLGQGLEFLIYFQGNSAPDKSGLPSDRFSAERTGGSVSTLTIQRTQQEDSAVYLCASSLGVGLAGATDTQYFGPGTRLTVL.

This clone was observed a single time. The gene calls are TRBV7-8 and TRBJ2-7; D possibly corresponds to TRBD2 (7 bases). V was shortened by 4 bases and J by 4 bases, with 14 bases between the two germline ends. The length of the CDR3 is 14 residues. Germline assignment: CDR1 SGHVS and CDR2 FQNEAQ. The CDR3 sequence: CASSSREGGYEQYF. CDR3 DNA: TGTGCCAGCAGCTCCCGCGAGGGGGGGTACGAGCAGTACTTC.

The chain combines TRBV10-3 with TRBJ2-2; 8 nucleotides match TRBD1. Trimming at V came to 10 bases and at J to 7 bases, leaving 14 bases not matched to a gene. Germline lookup yields CDR1 ENHRY and CDR2 SYGVKD. The CDR3 sequence is 15 residues long. The CDR3 here is CATHPGGAFYGELFF. The CDR3 bases are TGTGCCACTCACCCAGGGGGCGCTTTTTACGGGGAGCTGTTTTTT.

This clone appeared a single time. This sequence joins TRBV5-1 and TRBJ2-5; 8 nucleotides agree with TRBD2. CDR1 SGHRS and CDR2 YFSETQ come from the germline V gene. V lost 3 bases and J lost 5; bases outside the gene matches: 6. The CDR3 covers 14 residues. In nucleotides, the CDR3 is TGCGCCAGCAGCTCCTCGGGGGGGCGGGAGACCCAGTACTTC. Its protein product is CASSSSGGRETQYF.

The rearrangement joins TRBV14 to TRBJ2-2, with D possibly being TRBD1 (5 bases). The CDR3 is made up of 16 amino acids. Trimming took off 4 bases at V and 0 bases at J, with 12 bases between the two ends. CDR1 is SGHDN and CDR2 is FVKESK in the germline V gene. CDR3 in DNA: TGTGCCAGCAGCCCGGACACGTTCGCGAACACCGGGGAGCTGTTTTTT. It yields the protein CASSPDTFANTGELFF.

The chain combines TRBV6-1 with TRBJ2-7, with 10 bases identical to TRBD2. CDR3 size: 15 residues. V lost 6 bases and J lost 0; bases outside the gene matches: 5. Germline V gives CDR1 MNHNS, CDR2 SASEGT. CDR3: CASRTRTSGSYEQYF. The CDR3 DNA follows: TGTGCCAGCAGAACCAGGACTAGCGGCTCCTACGAGCAGTACTTC.

The chain's CDR3 is CASSWSGNFNEQFF. DNA of the CDR3: TGTGCCAGCAGCTGGAGCGGAAATTTCAATGAGCAGTTCTTC. This chain uses TRBV11-2 with TRBJ2-1; a weak D match, TRBD2 (5 bases). Germline loops: CDR1 SGHAT, CDR2 FQNNGV. Trimming stripped 4 bases from V and 6 bases from J, with 13 bases between. This CDR3 has 14 residues.

This clone showed up just once. The V gene is TRBV9, the J gene TRBJ2-5; the match to TRBD2 covers 9 bases. Germline V lookup: CDR1 SGDLS, CDR2 YYNGEE. V lost 4 bases, J lost 2 bases, and 15 bases stayed unmatched. The CDR3 has 18 amino acids. In DNA form, the CDR3 reads TGTGCCAGCAGCCCCCGGGGTAGCGGGGGTGACGTTCAAGAGACCCAGTACTTC. It yields the protein CASSPRGSGGDVQETQYF.

This chain links TRBV4-3 with TRBJ2-5, with D tentatively TRBD1 (5 bases). CDR1 and CDR2 from the germline V gene are LGHNA and YSLEER. The CDR3 is made up of 15 amino acids. V was cut by 1 base and J by 5 bases, with 14 bases left in between. In nucleotides, the CDR3 is TGCGCCAGCAGCCAAGGGGCAGGGTTCGGGGAGACCCAGTACTTC. Translating it yields CASSQGAGFGETQYF.

In regard to this clone: At the DNA level, this CDR3 is encoded by other sequences in the same sample as well. The rearrangement links TRBV7-2 to TRBJ1-1, with 9 nucleotides matching TRBD1. J gave up 3 bases and V 4 bases, and 6 bases lay outside the gene matches. The CDR3 has 15 amino acids. The germline V gene encodes CDR1 SGHTA and CDR2 FQGNSA. Written as DNA, the CDR3 is TGTGCCAGCAGCTCCAGTACAGGGGGCTACACTGAAGCTTTCTTT. The encoded protein is CASSSSTGGYTEAFF.

In its sample, this clone was seen once. Here the CDR3 DNA reads TGTGCCAGCAGCCGCAACGAGCTAGCGGGTCCTATCTCTGGGGCCAACGTCCTGACTTTC. This codes for CASSRNELAGPISGANVLTF. This chain links TRBV11-3 with TRBJ2-6, with 8 positions matching TRBD2. Germline V lookup: CDR1 SGHNT, CDR2 YENEEA. The V and J ends lost 5 bases and 0 bases, in that order; junction bases with no gene match: 15. The CDR3 has 20 residues.

The genes are TRBV5-1 and TRBJ2-7, with 7 bases fitting TRBD1. Germline assignment: CDR1 SGHRS and CDR2 YFSETQ. The CDR3 has 15 residues. Germline trimming cut 4 bases from V and 5 bases from J; bases unmatched to any gene: 12. CDR3 in amino acids: CASSDQASGGNEQYF. The CDR3, as DNA: TGCGCCAGCAGCGATCAGGCGTCAGGGGGAAACGAGCAGTACTTC. Full variable domain (rest looked up from reference TRBV5-1 and TRBJ2-7): KAGVTQTPRYLIKTRGQQVTLSCSPISGHRSVSWYQQTPGQGLQFLFEYFSETQRNKGNFPGRFSGRQFSNSRSEMNVSTLELGDSALYLCASSDQASGGNEQYFGPGTRLTVT.

This chain joins TRBV5-6 and TRBJ2-5; 10 bases match TRBD2. The V segment lost 0 bases and the J segment 2 bases; nucleotides outside the gene matches: 4. Germline V gene lookup returns CDR1 SGHDT and CDR2 YYEEEE. The CDR3 totals 16 residues. The CDR3 coding sequence is TGTGCCAGCAGCTTGGCTAGCGGGAGCCCTCAAGAGACCCAGTACTTC. This sequence encodes CASSLASGSPQETQYF. The full variable domain, its missing parts supplied by reference TRBV5-6 and TRBJ2-5, is DAGVTQSPTHLIKTRGQQVTLRCSPKSGHDTVSWYQQALGQGPQFIFQYYEEEERQRGNFPDRFSGHQFPNYSSELNVNALLLGDSALYLCASSLASGSPQETQYFGPGTRLLVL.

The chain recombines TRBV6-6 with TRBJ1-5; D is possibly TRBD1 (5 bases). V was pared by 4 bases and J by 6 bases, with 7 bases between. The CDR3 sequence is 12 residues long. Germline V CDR1 and CDR2: MNHNY, SVGAGI (reference sequence). The CDR3 region has the DNA TGTGCCAGCAGTTCAGGGCTTCAGCCCCAGCATTTT. The encoded protein is CASSSGLQPQHF.

This sequence joins TRBV5-4 and TRBJ2-1, with D possibly being TRBD1 (5 bases). Trimming removed 3 bases at V and 5 bases at J, with 9 bases between. CDR1 and CDR2 from the germline V gene are SGHNT and YYREEE (reference sequence). This CDR3 comprises 13 residues. The CDR3 nucleotides are TGTGCCAGCAGCTGGGGCACCAACAATGAGCAGTTCTTC. Its protein product is CASSWGTNNEQFF.

The rearrangement joins TRBV5-1 to TRBJ2-2, with a possible D match to TRBD2 (5 bases). V dropped 2 bases and J dropped 5 bases, with 10 bases sitting between them. The CDR3 covers 14 residues. CDR1 SGHRS and CDR2 YFSETQ come from the germline V gene. CDR3 DNA sequence: TGCGCCAGCAGCTTTGCGGGTGGTACCGGGGAGCTGTTTTTT. Its protein is CASSFAGGTGELFF. Drawing the rest from reference TRBV5-1 and TRBJ2-2, the complete variable domain is KAGVTQTPRYLIKTRGQQVTLSCSPISGHRSVSWYQQTPGQGLQFLFEYFSETQRNKGNFPGRFSGRQFSNSRSEMNVSTLELGDSALYLCASSFAGGTGELFFGEGSRLTVL.

This CDR3 is CASSILSGSTIYEQYF. The CDR3, as DNA: TGTGCCAGCAGTATTCTTAGCGGGAGTACAATTTACGAGCAGTACTTC. The chain joins TRBV28 to TRBJ2-7, with 9 bases fitting TRBD2. CDR3 size: 16 residues. CDR1 MDHEN and CDR2 SYDVKM come from the germline V gene. Losses at the gene ends were 5 bases for V and 4 bases for J; bases not matched to a gene: 12. The full variable domain, rest sourced from reference TRBV28 and TRBJ2-7, is DVKVTQSSRYLVKRTGEKVFLECVQDMDHENMFWYRQDPGLGLRLIYFSYDVKMKEKGDIPEGYSVSREKKERFSLILESASTNQTSMYLCASSILSGSTIYEQYFGPGTRLTVT.

The V call is TRBV7-2, the J call TRBJ2-2; D is undetermined. Trimming pared 2 bases from V and 7 bases from J, leaving 20 bases between. This CDR3 region has 17 residues. CDR1 and CDR2 (germline): SGHTA, FQGNSA. The CDR3 DNA reads as TGTGCCAGCAGCTTAATGGAAATGCGGCTTCGAGGCGGGGAGCTGTTTTTT. It translates to CASSLMEMRLRGGELFF.

This clone was observed a handful of times. The genes are TRBV28 and TRBJ2-6; D is unclear. Germline-derived CDR1 and CDR2 are MDHEN and SYDVKM. CDR3 length equals 16 residues. V was cut by 5 bases and J by 1 base, with 12 bases left in between. CDR3 sequence: CASSPTLGSGANVLTF. CDR3 DNA: TGTGCCAGCAGTCCGACCCTAGGTTCTGGGGCCAACGTCCTGACTTTC.